Presented here are 27 T cell receptor beta chains from one specimen sequenced in a study of OX40 agonist ivuxolimab in advanced cancers. The table came from immunoSEQ multiplex PCR; TCRdb's copy has only in-frame clones and leaves some out. The sample lists tens of thousands of clones, about 90% seen once, with roughly 1.3% in the top ten. Sequencing was performed on CD4+ or CD8+ T cells sorted from blood, taken in a trial of the OX40 agonist ivuxolimab. These receptors were collected from an adult with an advanced solid tumor such as melanoma, head and neck, liver or kidney cancer.

This chain joins TRBV30 and TRBJ1-5, with TRBD1 identical over 7 bases. V trimming: 0 bases; J trimming: 0 bases; junction bases outside the gene matches: 2. The germline CDR1 and CDR2 sequences are GTSNPN and SVGIG (reference sequence). The CDR3 consists of 15 residues. Here the CDR3 DNA reads TGTGCCTGGAGTGTAGGGGGCAGTAGCAATCAGCCCCAGCATTTT. Protein: CAWSVGGSSNQPQHF.

This sequence joins TRBV30 and TRBJ2-1; TRBD2 aligns across 11 bases. Losses at the gene ends were 7 bases for V and 7 bases for J; bases not matched to a gene: 6. Germline CDR1 and CDR2: GTSNPN and SVGIG (reference sequence). The CDR3 has 13 residues. CDR3 residues: CAFSGGARNEQFF. For the CDR3, the DNA is TGTGCCTTTAGCGGGGGGGCCAGGAATGAGCAGTTCTTC. The full variable domain, rest sourced from reference TRBV30 and TRBJ2-1, is SQTIHQWPATLVQPVGSPLSLECTVEGTSNPNLYWYRQAAGRGLQLLFYSVGIGQISSEVPQNLSASRPQDRQFILSSKKLLLSDSGFYLCAFSGGARNEQFFGPGTRLTVL.

About this clone itself: In the same sample, other DNA sequences code for this CDR3. The gene calls are TRBV6-5 and TRBJ2-3; 11 bases fit TRBD2. This CDR3 contains 16 residues. CDR1 is MNHEY and CDR2 is SVGAGI in the germline V gene. V lost 2 bases, J lost 6 bases, and 7 bases stayed unmatched. The CDR3 sequence: CASSYRGLAARDTQYF. Here the CDR3 DNA reads TGTGCCAGCAGTTACCGGGGACTAGCGGCCAGGGATACGCAGTATTTT.

The V gene is TRBV18, the J gene TRBJ1-3; D is uncertain. CDR1 is KGHSH and CDR2 is LQKENI in the germline V gene. The CDR3 length is 13 residues. The ends were cut back, 0 bases at V and 6 bases at J, with 6 bases in the middle. The CDR3 spells CASSPPVENTIYF. The CDR3 DNA sequence: TGTGCCAGCTCACCACCGGTTGAAAACACCATATATTTT.

The chain uses TRBV7-9 and TRBJ1-2, with a possible D match to TRBD1 (5 bases). The CDR3 totals 15 residues. Trimming removed 4 bases at V and 0 bases at J, with 12 bases between. Germline-derived CDR1 and CDR2 are SEHNR and FQNEAQ (reference sequence). CDR3 residues: CASSSRQSTNYGYTF. CDR3 nucleotides: TGTGCCAGCAGCTCCCGACAGAGTACTAACTATGGCTACACCTTC.

The genes are TRBV5-4 and TRBJ2-1; 9 bases fit TRBD2. The V segment lost 4 bases and the J segment 0 bases; nucleotides outside the gene matches: 2. Per the germline V gene, CDR1 is SGHNT and CDR2 is YYREEE (reference sequence). The CDR3 consists of 15 residues. Here the CDR3 DNA reads TGTGCCAGCAGCCAGACTAGCGGCTCCTACAATGAGCAGTTCTTC. Protein: CASSQTSGSYNEQFF. The full variable domain, completed using reference TRBV5-4 and TRBJ2-1, is ETGVTQSPTHLIKTRGQQVTLRCSSQSGHNTVSWYQQALGQGPQFIFQYYREEENGRGNFPPRFSGLQFPNYSSELNVNALELDDSALYLCASSQTSGSYNEQFFGPGTRLTVL.

This chain uses TRBV5-8 with TRBJ2-7; 8 bases agree with TRBD1. V was pared by 7 bases and J by 0 bases, with 9 bases of the junction left unmatched. This CDR3 has 15 amino acids. Germline CDR1 reads SGHTS; CDR2 reads YDEGEE. CDR3 nucleotide sequence: TGTGCCAGCGGACCTAGGACAGGGCACTCCTACGAGCAGTACTTC. Translation gives CASGPRTGHSYEQYF.

J is TRBJ1-2 and V is TRBV5-1, with D possibly matching TRBD1 (5 bases). Germline V CDR1 and CDR2: SGHRS, YFSETQ. V was cut by 4 bases and J by 4 bases, with 17 bases left in between. The CDR3 totals 15 residues. In DNA form, the CDR3 reads TGCGCCAGCAGCGGTGGCGTGGGGCAGGCCTATGGCTACACCTTC. It specifies CASSGGVGQAYGYTF.

This clone was recorded once. The gene calls are TRBV5-1 and TRBJ2-7; no reliable D call. CDR1 is SGHRS, CDR2 YFSETQ, per germline. The CDR3 is 13 residues long. The V and J ends lost 3 bases and 7 bases respectively, with 14 bases between them. For the CDR3, the DNA is TGCGCCAGCAGCTCGACAACTATACGGGAGCAGTACTTC. Its translation: CASSSTTIREQYF.

This chain joins TRBV19 and TRBJ1-1; unclear D gene. Trimming stripped 6 bases from V and 11 bases from J, with 16 bases between. Germline V lookup: CDR1 LNHDA, CDR2 SQIVND (reference sequence). There are 12 residues in the CDR3. The CDR3 loop reads CASRRENKVAFF. The CDR3 nucleotides read TGTGCCAGTAGAAGGGAGAATAAGGTGGCTTTCTTT.

This clone was observed a few times. J is TRBJ2-5 and V is TRBV30; D might be TRBD2 (6 bases). Germline lookup yields CDR1 GTSNPN and CDR2 SVGIG (reference sequence). V lost 0 bases and J lost 5, with 10 bases in between. The CDR3 is 13 amino acids. The CDR3 here is CAWSVRRVETQYF. DNA of the CDR3: TGTGCCTGGAGTGTGAGGAGGGTGGAGACCCAGTACTTC.

V is TRBV5-1 and J is TRBJ2-3, with D possibly called TRBD1 or TRBD2 (5 bases each). With 0 bases removed from V and 5 bases from J, the gap between germline ends came to 7 bases. This CDR3 contains 13 residues. Per germline, CDR1 SGHRS and CDR2 YFSETQ. In DNA form, the CDR3 reads TGCGCCAGCAGCTTGGGAGGGGTAGATACGCAGTATTTT. Its protein is CASSLGGVDTQYF.

The gene calls are TRBV5-1 and TRBJ1-2; 12 bases line up with TRBD1. The CDR3 covers 16 residues. V gave up 3 bases and J gave up 3 bases; unmatched junction bases: 6. Looked up from germline, CDR1 is SGHRS and CDR2 is YFSETQ. The CDR3 region has the DNA TGCGCCAGCAGCTCGGGACAGGGGGCGACGGACTATGGCTACACCTTC. Translating gives CASSSGQGATDYGYTF.

This chain links TRBV2 with TRBJ2-5; D unclear. This CDR3 has 12 residues. Trimming pared 5 bases from V and 0 bases from J, leaving 4 bases between. Germline loops: CDR1 SNHLY, CDR2 FYNNEI. CDR3 protein: CASSRDQETQYF. The CDR3 DNA sequence: TGTGCCAGCAGTCGAGACCAAGAGACCCAGTACTTC.

V is TRBV6-6 and J is TRBJ2-7; D is unclear. The CDR3 totals 11 residues. The germline V gene encodes CDR1 MNHNY and CDR2 SVGAGI (reference sequence). V was clipped by 7 bases and J by 6 bases, with 10 bases between them. For the CDR3, the DNA is TGTGCCAGCACCCAAGCGTCCGAGCAGTACTTC. Translating gives CASTQASEQYF.

The V gene is TRBV6-5, the J gene TRBJ2-7; 7 nucleotides align to TRBD1. In germline, CDR1 is MNHEY, CDR2 SVGAGI. Unmatched junction bases numbered 8, after V lost 7 bases and J lost 2 bases. The CDR3 has 14 amino acids. The CDR3 region has the DNA TGTGCCAGCACCAACAGACAGGGAGCCTACGAGCAGTACTTC. Protein product: CASTNRQGAYEQYF.

The table lists this clone with a few counts. The chain links TRBV7-9 to TRBJ2-1, with D maybe TRBD2 (6 bases). CDR1 and CDR2 (germline): SEHNR, FQNEAQ (reference sequence). This CDR3 region has 15 residues. V was pared by 4 bases and J by 2 bases, with 12 bases between. The CDR3 DNA sequence: TGTGCCAGCAGCTCCTGGGGCGGGACCTACAATGAGCAGTTCTTC. This translates into CASSSWGGTYNEQFF. The complete variable domain, with remaining parts taken from reference TRBV7-9 and TRBJ2-1, reads DTGVSQNPRHKITKRGQNVTFRCDPISEHNRLYWYRQTLGQGPEFLTYFQNEAQLEKSRLLSDRFSAERPKGSFSTLEIQRTEQGDSAMYLCASSSWGGTYNEQFFGPGTRLTVL.

The chain uses TRBV6-6 and TRBJ2-2, with D uncertain. The CDR3 is 13 residues long. The V end lost 8 bases, the J end lost 8 bases, and 15 bases lay between the germline ends. Germline CDR1 and CDR2: MNHNY and SVGAGI (reference sequence). The CDR3, as DNA: TGTGCCAGCTCCCCCTATTCTCAGGGGGAGCTGTTTTTT. It encodes CASSPYSQGELFF.

The V and J genes are TRBV7-9 and TRBJ2-7, with D perhaps matching TRBD2 (6 bases). Per the germline V gene, CDR1 is SEHNR and CDR2 is FQNEAQ (reference sequence). V was cut by 5 bases and J by 1 base, with 9 bases left in between. The CDR3 runs to 13 residues. The CDR3 loop reads CASSPAGSYEQYF. The CDR3 nucleotides read TGTGCCAGCAGCCCGGCGGGGTCCTACGAGCAGTACTTC.

The CDR3 sequence is CASSSFRALLEGNTEAFF. CDR3 sequence (DNA): TGCGCCAGCAGCTCTTTCCGGGCGCTCTTAGAAGGGAACACTGAAGCTTTCTTT. The genes are TRBV5-1 and TRBJ1-1; D is ambiguous. The CDR3 consists of 18 residues. The germline gives CDR1 SGHRS, CDR2 YFSETQ. Trimming left V 3 bases short and J 1 base short, with 22 bases between.

The chain links TRBV14 to TRBJ1-2; the D gene is possibly TRBD1 (5 bases). The V end lost 0 bases, the J end lost 6 bases, and 8 bases lay between the germline ends. Germline V lookup: CDR1 SGHDN, CDR2 FVKESK. The CDR3 length is 13 residues. The CDR3 is CASSQDRVNGYTF. The DNA of the CDR3 is TGTGCCAGCAGCCAAGACAGGGTAAATGGCTACACCTTC.

The chain uses TRBV9 and TRBJ2-7, with 7 bases fitting TRBD1. This CDR3 has 14 amino acids. Germline V gene lookup returns CDR1 SGDLS and CDR2 YYNGEE. Unmatched junction bases numbered 9, after V lost 0 bases and J lost 9 bases. The CDR3 region is CASSVEGATDGQYF. The CDR3 coding sequence is TGTGCCAGCAGCGTAGAGGGGGCAACTGATGGGCAGTACTTC.

This clone has a single count. This chain links TRBV9 with TRBJ1-5; 9 positions agree with TRBD1. Trimming cost V 3 bases and J 3 bases; bases outside gene matches: 4. CDR1 is SGDLS and CDR2 is YYNGEE in the germline V gene. The CDR3 sequence is 15 residues long. CDR3 sequence reads: CASSAGQGLNQPQHF. CDR3 coding DNA: TGTGCCAGCAGCGCGGGACAGGGACTCAATCAGCCCCAGCATTTT. Using reference TRBV9 and TRBJ1-5 for the parts outside the CDR3, the full variable domain is DSGVTQTPKHLITATGQRVTLRCSPRSGDLSVYWYQQSLDQGLQFLIQYYNGEERAKGNILERFSAQQFPDLHSELNLSSLELGDSALYFCASSAGQGLNQPQHFGDGTRLSIL.

The chain carries TRBV13 and TRBJ1-2; D possibly corresponds to TRBD1 (5 bases). Germline V gives CDR1 PRHDT, CDR2 FYEKMQ (reference sequence). Trimming removed 8 bases at V and 2 bases at J, with 15 bases between. This CDR3 contains 14 residues. The CDR3 DNA reads TGTGCCAGCCAGCGGCGGGGCAAGAACTATGGCTACACCTTC. Residues: CASQRRGKNYGYTF.

V is TRBV11-2 and J is TRBJ1-1, with unresolved D. Looked up from germline, CDR1 is SGHAT and CDR2 is FQNNGV. There are 14 residues in the CDR3. V lost 0 bases, J lost 1 base, and 6 bases lay in between. The CDR3 DNA sequence: TGTGCCAGCAGCTTAGATACCCCGAACACTGAAGCTTTCTTT. Its translation is CASSLDTPNTEAFF.

The chain has TRBV5-1 and TRBJ2-2; D is possibly TRBD2 (6 bases). Germline CDR1 is SGHRS and CDR2 is YFSETQ. Trimming left V 4 bases short and J 4 bases short, with 17 bases between. The CDR3 runs 16 residues. Here the CDR3 reads CASSPGLPYGTGELFF. CDR3 DNA: TGCGCCAGCAGCCCGGGACTCCCATATGGCACCGGGGAGCTGTTTTTT. The variable domain in full, with the rest retrieved from reference TRBV5-1 and TRBJ2-2, is KAGVTQTPRYLIKTRGQQVTLSCSPISGHRSVSWYQQTPGQGLQFLFEYFSETQRNKGNFPGRFSGRQFSNSRSEMNVSTLELGDSALYLCASSPGLPYGTGELFFGEGSRLTVL.

The CDR3 protein is CASSHRGGYEQYF. CDR3 coding DNA: TGTGCCAGCAGCCACCGGGGTGGTTACGAGCAGTACTTC. The rearrangement joins TRBV7-2 to TRBJ2-7; D is possibly TRBD2 (5 bases). V was cut by 5 bases and J by 4 bases, with 12 bases left in between. The CDR3 loop spans 13 amino acids. CDR1 and CDR2 from the germline V gene are SGHTA and FQGNSA.